Following are 22 T cell receptor beta chains from one sample sequenced in a study of blood T cells in healthy people across ages. Together with a sample-barcoded 5' primer, a J-beta primer mix was included in a second PCR lasting about 7 to 11 cycles. Using its own MiXCR run on the 5' RACE reads, TCRdb lists one record per CDR3 protein. The repertoire holds roughly 860,000 distinct CDR3 sequences, with under 80% as singletons. Sequencing was performed on blood. The receptor set was obtained from a man aged 25-40 years in good health.

The chain recombines TRBV21-1 with TRBJ2-1; TRBD2 is taken as the D call from the table, unchecked against the DNA. TRBV21-1 is classified as a pseudogene. The CDR3 sequence is 15 residues long. The CDR3 region has the DNA TGTGCCAGCAGCCCCCGGGACTACTCCTACAGTGAGCAGTTCTTC. Translating it yields CASSPRDYSYSEQFF.

A few counts support this clonotype. V usage is TRBV4-3 and J usage is TRBJ2-7; D remains ambiguous. V was trimmed by 3 bases and J by 2 bases, leaving 17 bases between them. The CDR3 is 16 residues long. Germline CDR1 and CDR2: LGHNA and YSLEER. CDR3 DNA sequence: TGCGCCAGCAGCCAGACTGACCTTGGGCCTACCTACGAGCAGTACTTC. As protein: CASSQTDLGPTYEQYF.

The rearrangement links TRBV11-2 to TRBJ2-4; 8 positions agree with TRBD2. Gene TRBJ2-7 matches the end of the DNA better, so the J call may be wrong. Germline V CDR1 and CDR2: SGHAT, FQNNGV. The CDR3 totals 15 residues. The CDR3 spells CASRKSGGRSYEQYF. The CDR3 DNA reads as TGTGCCAGCAGAAAGAGCGGGGGACGCTCCTACGAGCAGTACTTC.

This rearrangement joins TRBV5-1 to TRBJ1-1; D is perhaps TRBD1 (5 bases). The length of the CDR3 is 15 residues. V lost 4 bases and J lost 3, with 16 bases in between. Germline CDR1 and CDR2: SGHRS and YFSETQ. The CDR3 sequence: CASSAEGHGYTEAFF. CDR3 nucleotides: TGCGCCAGCAGCGCCGAAGGACATGGGTACACTGAAGCTTTCTTT.

This chain links TRBV7-9 with TRBJ1-1; 8 nucleotides line up with TRBD1. V lost 5 bases and J lost 4; bases outside the gene matches: 9. Germline CDR1 and CDR2: SEHNR and FQNEAQ (reference sequence). CDR3 size: 15 residues. The CDR3 loop is CASSPRTGTSTEAFF. The CDR3 DNA reads TGTGCCAGCAGCCCCAGGACAGGGACGAGCACTGAAGCTTTCTTT.

In this sample, this clonotype turned up a few times. The genes are TRBV5-1 and TRBJ2-1; the match to TRBD1 covers 7 bases. With 0 bases clipped from V and 7 bases from J, the junction kept 4 bases outside the gene matches. This CDR3 is built from 14 residues. CDR1 and CDR2 (germline): SGHRS, YFSETQ. CDR3 sequence (DNA): TGCGCCAGCAGCTTGGTACGGACAGGAAATGAGCAGTTCTTC. This gives the protein CASSLVRTGNEQFF.

This clonotype showed up just once. The junction shows a germline mismatch at one end, possibly a read error. The chain is built from TRBV19 and TRBJ2-6; D call uncertain. The CDR3 is 13 residues long. Germline lookup yields CDR1 LNHDA and CDR2 SQIVND (reference sequence). CDR3 in amino acids: CASSRTGANVLTF. The CDR3 coding sequence is TGCGCCAGTAGCAGAACCGGGGCCAACGTCCTGACTTTC.

V usage is TRBV28 and J usage is TRBJ2-7, with no clear D. The CDR3 length is 15 residues. The germline V gene has CDR1 MDHEN and CDR2 SYDVKM. The germline V and J ends were trimmed by 2 bases and 0 bases, with 11 bases remaining between them. The CDR3 region is CASSLTALSSYEQYF. The CDR3 DNA reads as TGTGCCAGCAGTTTAACAGCTCTGAGCTCCTACGAGCAGTACTTC. The full variable domain, rest sourced from reference TRBV28 and TRBJ2-7, is DVKVTQSSRYLVKRTGEKVFLECVQDMDHENMFWYRQDPGLGLRLIYFSYDVKMKEKGDIPEGYSVSREKKERFSLILESASTNQTSMYLCASSLTALSSYEQYFGPGTRLTVT.

The chain has TRBV6-5 and TRBJ2-2; 8 bases align to TRBD1. This CDR3 region has 15 residues. V was clipped by 6 bases and J by 3 bases; unmatched bases: 6. Germline CDR1 reads MNHEY; CDR2 reads SVGAGI. The CDR3 is CASRPLDRDTGELFF. The DNA for the CDR3 is TGTGCCAGCAGGCCCTTGGACAGGGACACCGGGGAGCTGTTTTTT.

Turning to this clonotype: At one boundary the junction diverges from the germline segment, which might be a read error. The chain recombines TRBV7-3 with TRBJ2-3; 7 nucleotides agree with TRBD1. Germline values: CDR1 SGHTA, CDR2 FQGTGA. The CDR3 length is 16 residues. This CDR3 is CASSLGQVAFTDTLYF. CDR3 bases: TGTGCCAGCAGCCTCGGACAGGTTGCGTTCACAGATACGCTGTATTTT.

The chain uses TRBV10-3 and TRBJ2-3; D is uncertain. Trimming took off 3 bases at V and 8 bases at J, with 9 bases between the two ends. The CDR3 is 12 amino acids. The germline gives CDR1 ENHRY, CDR2 SYGVKD. CDR3 protein: CAISDDPPTQYF. CDR3 nucleotide sequence: TGTGCCATCAGTGACGATCCCCCTACGCAGTATTTT.

A few counts support this clonotype. The gene calls are TRBV6-5 and TRBJ1-5; D is unresolved. Deletions cut 0 bases from V and 0 bases from J, with 6 bases between. The CDR3 has 15 amino acids. The germline CDR1 and CDR2 sequences are MNHEY and SVGAGI. The CDR3 here is CASSYSLDSNQPQHF. CDR3 coding DNA: TGTGCCAGCAGTTACTCGTTGGATAGCAATCAGCCCCAGCATTTT.

A single count supports this clonotype. The gene calls are TRBV6-5 and TRBJ2-7; TRBD1 agrees at 7 bases. The J segment lost 5 bases and the V segment lost 8 bases, leaving 6 bases of the junction unmatched. This CDR3 contains 12 residues. Germline assignment: CDR1 MNHEY and CDR2 SVGAGI. The CDR3 region is CASHRGPDEQYF. CDR3 DNA: TGTGCCAGCCATAGGGGGCCCGACGAGCAGTACTTC.

The chain carries TRBV29-1 and TRBJ1-1; no clear D gene. V shed 3 bases and J shed 1 base, with 9 bases lying between them. The CDR3 is 13 residues long. Germline V gene sequence: CDR1 SQVTM, CDR2 ANQGSEA. Here the CDR3 reads CSVDKATNTEAFF. As DNA, the CDR3 is TGCAGCGTTGATAAGGCAACGAACACTGAAGCTTTCTTT.

The chain uses TRBV11-2 and TRBJ1-2; D is unresolved. This CDR3 spans 16 amino acids. V was cut by 5 bases and J by 2 bases, with 18 bases left in between. The germline gives CDR1 SGHAT, CDR2 FQNNGV. The CDR3 DNA reads TGTGCCAGCAGCCACCTCCATCGGACTGTCAACTATGGCTACACCTTC. This sequence encodes CASSHLHRTVNYGYTF.

This clonotype was found once. The CDR3 loop reads CASSLAPGAWDEQFF. Here the CDR3 DNA reads TGTGCCAGCAGCTTGGCCCCTGGGGCATGGGATGAGCAGTTCTTC. The chain couples TRBV7-6 to TRBJ2-7; weak D call: TRBD1 (5 bases). Near its end, the DNA agrees better with TRBJ2-1, so the J call may be wrong. Germline lookup yields CDR1 SGHVS and CDR2 FNYEAQ. The CDR3 runs to 15 residues.

This chain links TRBV29-1 with TRBJ2-1, with TRBD2 identical over 10 bases. Germline V gene sequence: CDR1 SQVTM, CDR2 ANQGSEA. V gave up 6 bases and J gave up 0 bases; unmatched junction bases: 5. The CDR3 runs to 15 residues. The CDR3 protein is CSVALAGSSYNEQFF. The CDR3 DNA sequence: TGCAGCGTGGCACTAGCGGGGTCCTCCTACAATGAGCAGTTCTTC.

The gene calls are TRBV27 and TRBJ2-5; a weak D match, TRBD2 (7 bases). The CDR3 has 16 amino acids. V lost 0 bases, J lost 3 bases, and 14 bases lay in between. Germline CDR1 reads MNHEY; CDR2 reads SMNVEV (reference sequence). The CDR3 DNA is TGTGCCAGCAGTTTATCGGGGGGGGGCCGAGAAGAGACCCAGTACTTC. Protein: CASSLSGGGREETQYF.

V usage is TRBV9 and J usage is TRBJ2-3, with TRBD2 identical over 7 bases. CDR3 length equals 16 residues. Per germline, CDR1 SGDLS and CDR2 YYNGEE. The V segment lost 4 bases and the J segment 2 bases; nucleotides outside the gene matches: 10. The CDR3 region has the DNA TGTGCCAGCAGCCCTCGACTAGCTTCCCCCACAGATACGCAGTATTTT. Translation gives CASSPRLASPTDTQYF.

CDR3 nucleotide sequence: TGCGCCAGCAGCCACGAGAGACAGGGCTCCTACGAGCAGTACTTC. As protein: CASSHERQGSYEQYF. The gene calls are TRBV4-3 and TRBJ2-7; TRBD1 agrees at 7 bases. Germline V gene sequence: CDR1 LGHNA, CDR2 YSLEER. J gave up 0 bases and V 3 bases, and 5 bases lay outside the gene matches. CDR3 length equals 15 residues.

This clonotype was found once. A read error is the likely source, as a far larger clone sits one nucleotide away. V is TRBV7-3 and J is TRBJ2-5; D not resolved. CDR3 length: 11 residues. The germline V gene encodes CDR1 SGHTA and CDR2 FQGTGA. The DNA for the CDR3 is TGTGCCGGCAGCTTAAAAGAGACCCAGTACTTC. This sequence encodes CAGSLKETQYF.

The CDR3 loop reads CASIGGLVTDTQYF. In DNA, the CDR3 is TGTGCCAGCATAGGGGGACTAGTCACAGATACGCAGTATTTT. The V call is TRBV12-3 or TRBV12-4, the J call TRBJ2-3; 8 bases match TRBD2. The CDR3 is 14 residues long. The trim removed 7 bases at V and 2 bases at J, leaving 5 bases unmatched.